These 4 T cell receptor beta chains were sequenced from one sample in a study of cytomegalovirus exposure and HLA in healthy donors (TCRdb year 2017). Library preparation was by the immunoSEQ multiplex PCR assay. A mixture of 60 forward primers for TCR Vbeta segments and 13 reverse primers for TCR Jbeta segments was used in the multiplex PCR. The table comes from immuneACCESS by way of TCRdb, which keeps in-frame sequences with V and J called. Part of the clones is missing from these tables; in studies checked, under half for an unresolved V gene and the rest for unknown reasons. This sample holds around 40,000 clones; 75% to 90% were observed only once. The ten most abundant clones make up 6.5% to 9.5% of the sample. Sequenced: PBMCs. These receptors all come from a woman in her thirties or forties in good health and CMV-seropositive.

The chain combines TRBV6-5 with TRBJ2-5, with a possible D match to TRBD2 (7 bases). V was cut by 2 bases and J by 4 bases, with 14 bases left in between. The CDR3 spans 15 residues. Germline CDR1 is MNHEY and CDR2 is SVGAGI. The CDR3 nucleotides read TGTGCCAGCAGTTACACGACTAGCAGGGGAGAGACCCAGTACTTC. Translation: CASSYTTSRGETQYF.

The rearrangement joins TRBV18 to TRBJ2-1; 8 nucleotides agree with TRBD1. In germline, CDR1 is KGHSH, CDR2 LQKENI. This CDR3 contains 15 residues. V was clipped by 3 bases and J by 6 bases; unmatched bases: 7. CDR3: CASSPGQGVGNEQFF. CDR3 coding DNA: TGTGCCAGCTCACCCGGACAGGGTGTGGGCAATGAGCAGTTCTTC.

The CDR3 region is CASSPEQSYGYTF. The CDR3 DNA reads TGTGCCAGCAGCCCGGAACAGAGCTATGGCTACACCTTC. The chain combines TRBV7-9 with TRBJ1-2; no reliable D call. The length of the CDR3 is 13 residues. In germline, CDR1 is SEHNR, CDR2 FQNEAQ (reference sequence). The V end was cut by 5 bases, the J end by 4 bases, with 11 bases between. The complete variable domain, with remaining parts taken from reference TRBV7-9 and TRBJ1-2, reads DTGVSQNPRHKITKRGQNVTFRCDPISEHNRLYWYRQTLGQGPEFLTYFQNEAQLEKSRLLSDRFSAERPKGSFSTLEIQRTEQGDSAMYLCASSPEQSYGYTFGSGTRLTVV.

CDR3 nucleotide sequence: TGTGCCAGCAGTGACGACAGGGCCCGTTATAGCAATCAGCCCCAGCATTTT. The encoded protein is CASSDDRARYSNQPQHF. The chain has TRBV6-1 and TRBJ1-5; 7 positions match TRBD1. V lost 3 bases to trimming and J lost 0 bases; unmatched junction nucleotides: 8. Germline V gives CDR1 MNHNS, CDR2 SASEGT. The CDR3 runs 17 residues.